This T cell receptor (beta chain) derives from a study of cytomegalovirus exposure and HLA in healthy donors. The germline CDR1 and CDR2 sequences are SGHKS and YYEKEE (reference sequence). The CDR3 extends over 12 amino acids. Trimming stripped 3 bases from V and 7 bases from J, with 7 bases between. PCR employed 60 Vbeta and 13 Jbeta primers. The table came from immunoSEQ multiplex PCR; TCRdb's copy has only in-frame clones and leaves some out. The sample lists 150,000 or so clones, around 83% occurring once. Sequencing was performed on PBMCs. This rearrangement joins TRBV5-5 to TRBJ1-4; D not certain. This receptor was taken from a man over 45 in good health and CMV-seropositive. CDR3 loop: CASSSRGEKLFF. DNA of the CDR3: TGTGCCAGCAGCTCCCGGGGTGAAAAACTGTTTTTT.